These 12 T cell receptor beta chains came from one sample sequenced in a study of blood T cell repertoires in COVID-19. Produced via immunoSEQ multiplex PCR; TCRdb's table is partial and in-frame only. The sample has around 230,000 clones, 88% seen once. Sequenced: PBMCs or T cells enriched from blood (not recorded which). All receptors come from a woman aged 40 to 50 with acute COVID-19.

V usage is TRBV25-1 and J usage is TRBJ2-7, with no clear D. Trimming shortened V by 0 bases and J by 0 bases, and 3 bases separated the two germline ends. Per germline, CDR1 MGHDK and CDR2 SYGVNS. The CDR3 loop spans 13 amino acids. This CDR3 reads CASSEYNSYEQYV. The CDR3 region has the DNA TGTGCCAGCAGTGAATATAACTCCTACGAGCAGTACGTC.

The rearrangement uses TRBV5-6 and TRBJ1-2; 10 nucleotides line up with TRBD1. CDR1 is SGHDT, CDR2 YYEEEE, per germline. The CDR3 loop spans 16 amino acids. J was trimmed by 0 bases and V by 5 bases; bases with no gene match: 7. CDR3 region: CASSSDRGLANYGYTF. For the CDR3, the DNA is TGTGCCAGCAGTAGCGACAGGGGGCTTGCTAACTATGGCTACACCTTC. The whole variable domain, filled in from reference TRBV5-6 and TRBJ1-2, reads DAGVTQSPTHLIKTRGQQVTLRCSPKSGHDTVSWYQQALGQGPQFIFQYYEEEERQRGNFPDRFSGHQFPNYSSELNVNALLLGDSALYLCASSSDRGLANYGYTFGSGTRLTVV.

V and J are TRBV3-1 (or the pseudogene TRBV3-2) and TRBJ1-1; D ambiguous. Germline CDR1 LGHDT, CDR2 YNNKEL (reference sequence). CDR3 length equals 15 residues. V shed 0 bases and J shed 2 bases, with 10 bases lying between them. In DNA form, the CDR3 reads TGTGCCAGCAGCCAAGATGCACGGTCCAACACTGAAGCTTTCTTT. It specifies CASSQDARSNTEAFF.

This clone was found once. The genes are TRBV5-1 and TRBJ1-1; 8 nucleotides agree with TRBD1. From germline, CDR1 is SGHRS and CDR2 YFSETQ. The CDR3 covers 14 residues. The V gene end was trimmed by 0 bases and the J gene end by 8 bases; junction bases not matched to a gene: 6. The CDR3 DNA reads as TGCGCCAGCAGCTTGGAGACAGGGGCAACCGAAGCTTTCTTT. It is translated as CASSLETGATEAFF.

The V call is TRBV15, the J call TRBJ2-7, with 7 bases fitting TRBD1. V dropped 6 bases and J dropped 7; count of bases not matched to a gene: 9. This CDR3 has 13 residues. Germline assignment: CDR1 LNHNV and CDR2 YYDKDF (reference sequence). CDR3 nucleotide sequence: TGTGCCACCAGTGAGGGGGCAAGGGGGGAGCAGTACTTC. Encoded protein: CATSEGARGEQYF.

V usage is TRBV13 and J usage is TRBJ2-5, with 14 bases that match TRBD2. CDR1 is PRHDT, CDR2 FYEKMQ, per germline (reference sequence). The CDR3 is made up of 17 amino acids. Germline trimming cut 2 bases from V and 4 bases from J; bases unmatched to any gene: 6. The chain's CDR3 is CASSLHDGTSGRETQYF. DNA for the CDR3: TGTGCCAGCAGCTTACATGACGGGACTAGCGGGAGAGAGACCCAGTACTTC.

The chain recombines TRBV7-2 with TRBJ2-1; TRBD2 agrees at 12 bases. With 8 bases clipped from V and 9 bases from J, the junction kept 8 bases outside the gene matches. CDR1 and CDR2 from the germline V gene are SGHTA and FQGNSA. This CDR3 comprises 14 residues. The CDR3 sequence is CASRASGGAGEQFF. CDR3 coding DNA: TGTGCCAGCCGAGCTAGCGGGGGGGCGGGTGAGCAGTTCTTC.

The chain uses TRBV5-4 and TRBJ1-6, with 8 bases matching TRBD1. After removal of 5 bases from V and 5 bases from J, the junction contained 6 bases not matched to a gene. The CDR3 runs to 15 residues. CDR1 is SGHNT and CDR2 is YYREEE in the germline V gene (reference sequence). The CDR3 DNA reads as TGTGCCAGCAGGGCTGGGACAGGAAATAATTCACCCCTCCACTTT. It codes for CASRAGTGNNSPLHF.

The gene calls are TRBV10-3 and TRBJ2-1, with D possibly matching TRBD1 (5 bases). CDR1 and CDR2 (germline): ENHRY, SYGVKD. Deletions cut 6 bases from V and 4 bases from J, with 10 bases between. This CDR3 region has 13 residues. CDR3 sequence (DNA): TGTGCCATCAGACAGGACGGATACAATGAGCAGTTCTTC. It encodes CAIRQDGYNEQFF.

V is TRBV20-1 and J is TRBJ1-1, with no clear D. There are 10 residues in the CDR3. The germline V gene has CDR1 DFQATT and CDR2 SNEGSKA (reference sequence). The V end lost 6 bases, the J end lost 4 bases, and 6 bases lay between the germline ends. This CDR3 reads CSARFTEAFF. The CDR3 nucleotides read TGCAGTGCCCGGTTCACTGAAGCTTTCTTT.

This clone was counted only a few times. The chain couples TRBV16 to TRBJ1-2; D ambiguous. This CDR3 is 13 amino acids long. Germline CDR1 KGHSY, CDR2 FQNENV. Between the trimmed V and J ends, which lost 0 bases and 6 bases, there was a span of 8 bases. CDR3 coding DNA: TGTGCCAGCAGCCAATCCCCGGGTCATGGCTACACCTTC. It is translated as CASSQSPGHGYTF.

V usage is TRBV6-2 or TRBV6-3 and J usage is TRBJ1-2, with D tentatively TRBD1 (5 bases). Between the trimmed V and J ends, which lost 2 bases and 2 bases, there was a span of 18 bases. Germline loops: CDR1 MNHEY, CDR2 SVGEGT. The length of the CDR3 is 17 residues. The CDR3 DNA reads as TGTGCCAGCAGTTACACTCCCCGAAAACAGGAGAACTATGGCTACACCTTC. It specifies CASSYTPRKQENYGYTF.